This T cell receptor (beta chain) is from a study of blood T cells in healthy people across ages. A J-beta primer mix and a sample-barcoded 5' primer were used in a second PCR of about 7 to 12 cycles. TCRdb passed the 5' RACE reads through MiXCR, listing each CDR3 protein once. The table includes under 1,000,000 distinct CDR3 sequences, about 42% detected once. CDR3 length: 15 amino acids. Per germline, CDR1 SGHRS and CDR2 YFSETQ. A note on this clonotype: A read error may account for a junction end that differs from germline.

The chain uses TRBV5-1 and TRBJ2-1; D is perhaps TRBD2 (6 bases). This TCR was recovered from an elderly man in good health. Sequencing input: blood. CDR3 nucleotide sequence: TGCGCCAGCAGCTTGGCGGTAGCGGAATTAAATGAGCAGTTATTC. This encodes CASSLAVAELNEQLF.